The entry below describes one T cell receptor beta chain. As yet, its antigen is unknown. TCRdb's table, derived via immunoSEQ multiplex PCR, lists solely in-frame clones and lacks some. The table includes 100,000 to 150,000 clones, about 89% detected once. The CDR3 runs to 13 residues. Germline CDR1 and CDR2: LGHDT and YNNKEL (reference sequence). The V end was cut by 0 bases, the J end by 8 bases, with 10 bases between. This specimen belongs to a study of T cell responses to AZD1222 COVID-19 vaccine. Regarding the study as a whole: In the spike-specific TCR repertoire, nearly half reportedly target unmutated variant regions. At baseline, seropositivity was found in only a handful of AZD1222 recipients.

This chain joins TRBV3-1 (or the pseudogene TRBV3-2) and TRBJ1-2, with D possibly being TRBD1 (5 bases). The TCR sequence derives from an adult in good health. Sequenced here: peripheral blood, sampled on day 0 of MenACWY control vaccination. CDR3 region: CASSQDGGGGYTF. CDR3 DNA sequence: TGTGCCAGCAGCCAAGATGGGGGTGGCGGCTACACCTTC.